This T cell receptor (beta chain) originates from a study of molecular identifiers for immune sequencing clone quantification. Via MiXCR, TCRdb re-called the PCR reads, giving one row per CDR3 protein. The table lists approximately 550,000 distinct CDR3 sequences, roughly a fifth of them singletons, with about 0.8% in the top ten. Per the germline V gene, CDR1 is MGHRA and CDR2 is YSYEKL. The CDR3 runs to 14 residues. The trim removed 2 bases at V and 7 bases at J, leaving 5 bases unmatched. This chain uses TRBV4-1 with TRBJ2-7, with 10 bases fitting TRBD1. The sequencing sample was made of naive CD8+ T cells from blood, with Jurkat cell RNA spiked in. Subset defined: FACS-sorted CD8+CD4-CCR7+CD45RA+ naive T cells. This TCR derives from a human donor in good health. Some libraries in this study had Jurkat cell RNA spiked in. The CDR3 DNA sequence: TGCGCCAGCAGCCAAAGACAGGGGGCAGGGGAGCAGTACTTC. Amino acid sequence: CASSQRQGAGEQYF.